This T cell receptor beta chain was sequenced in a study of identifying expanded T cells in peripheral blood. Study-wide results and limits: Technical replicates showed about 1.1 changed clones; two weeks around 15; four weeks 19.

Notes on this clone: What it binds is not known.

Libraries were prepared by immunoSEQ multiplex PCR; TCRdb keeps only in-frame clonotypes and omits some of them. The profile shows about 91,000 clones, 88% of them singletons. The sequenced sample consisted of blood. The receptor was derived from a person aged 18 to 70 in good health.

The CDR3: CASSYAGNNSPLHF. The CDR3 DNA is TGTGCCAGCAGTTACGCAGGAAATAATTCACCCCTCCACTTT. The chain recombines TRBV6-6 with TRBJ1-6; D is unresolved. CDR1 is MNHNY, CDR2 SVGAGI, per germline (reference sequence). The V end lost 2 bases, the J end lost 5 bases, and 7 bases lay between the germline ends. This CDR3 spans 14 amino acids.